This T cell receptor beta chain stems from a study of neoadjuvant nivolumab and ipilimumab in lung cancer. The study, taken as a whole, reports: Only a single major-pathologic-response sample was available for clonality analysis.

The data were produced by immunoSEQ multiplex PCR, yet TCRdb's version contains in-frame clones alone and is incomplete. The sample carries about 18,000 clones, about 77% recorded once. Comments on this clone: The antigen is unknown.

Germline V gene lookup returns CDR1 SGHTA and CDR2 FQGNSA. The CDR3 extends over 13 amino acids. V lost 0 bases and J lost 3, with 6 bases in between. The chain uses TRBV7-2 and TRBJ2-7; D unclear. The specimen was tumor tissue, collected after neoadjuvant nivolumab, alone or with ipilimumab, at or shortly before surgery. The clonotype originates from an adult with non-small cell lung cancer. The CDR3 protein is CASSLAAGYEQYF. As DNA, the CDR3 is TGTGCCAGCAGCTTAGCCGCCGGCTACGAGCAGTACTTC. The full variable domain, its missing parts supplied by reference TRBV7-2 and TRBJ2-7, is GAGVSQSPSNKVTEKGKDVELRCDPISGHTALYWYRQSLGQGLEFLIYFQGNSAPDKSGLPSDRFSAERTGGSVSTLTIQRTQQEDSAVYLCASSLAAGYEQYFGPGTRLTVT.